The T cell receptor (beta chain) under discussion was sequenced for a study of OX40 agonist ivuxolimab in advanced cancers. Study information: Clinicians treated patients with ivuxolimab, an agonistic anti-OX40 (CD134) antibody. Six ivuxolimab dose levels, 0.01 to 10 mg/kg, were given intravenously every 2 weeks. Overall study findings and caveats: Expanded clones were, on average, more numerous in CD8+ T cells than in CD4+.

The CDR3 loop spans 14 amino acids. Germline assignment: CDR1 LNHDA and CDR2 SQIVND (reference sequence). With 1 base removed from V and 1 base from J, the gap between germline ends came to 7 bases. Worth noting for this clone: Its antigen is still unknown.

The table came from immunoSEQ multiplex PCR; TCRdb's copy has only in-frame clones and leaves some out. This sample yields 60,000 to 100,000 clones, of which 70% to 85% are seen a single time; roughly 0.5% belongs to the top ten. The material was CD4+ or CD8+ T cells sorted from blood, obtained in a trial of the OX40 agonist ivuxolimab. The receptor was isolated from an adult with an advanced solid tumor such as melanoma, head and neck, liver or kidney cancer. The genes are TRBV19 and TRBJ1-2; D is undetermined. Here the CDR3 reads CASSIGTDNYGYTF. Here the CDR3 DNA reads TGTGCCAGTAGTATAGGTACAGATAACTATGGCTACACCTTC.